The text below deals with one TCR beta chain. Its antigen target is currently unknown. Nothing much larger sits one base from this clone, and base qualities are not available. The CDR3 regions of human TCRbeta chains were subjected to immunosequencing. In the original analysis: Repertoire TCRs were checked for matches against a reference library of SARS-CoV-2-specific TCRs that had been generated using the MIRA antigen-specificity platform. Breadth was defined as the fraction of unique TCRs that were SARS-CoV-2-associated, and depth was defined as the fraction of total T cells that were SARS-CoV-2-associated. Using the MIRA data, each spike-specific TCR was mapped to the spike region that the TCR reacts to and placed in a CD4 or CD8 class. Log10-transformed breadth and depth values were compared by one-way ANOVA with Sidak's multiple comparisons tests. TCRdb carries this immuneACCESS record with in-frame sequences only. Its versions omit some clonotypes, under half of them owing to an unresolved V gene in the studies checked, with the rest unexplained. That table gives V, J and clone size, and the DNA gave D and trimming. The sample table shows 75,000 to 85,000 clones, and about 88% are seen once. 4.2% of the sample goes to the ten largest clones.

This record belongs to a study of T cell responses to AZD1222 COVID-19 vaccine (dated by TCRdb to 2020 to 2023). Broadly, across the study: Because spike-specific TCR depth and breadth did not differ between the two schedules, AZD1222 recipients who got a second dose at roughly 4 weeks were pooled with those who got a second dose at roughly 12 weeks. A total of around 240 trial participants underwent TCR sequencing, of whom about 200 received two doses of AZD1222 and around 26 received two doses of the MenACWY control vaccine. Trial participants were enrolled by age into 18-55, 56-69 and 70-plus year subgroups, with about 150, 27 and 61 TCR-sequenced participants respectively.

Here is what the overall study found, with its caveats: Participants were mostly white British, with more females than males. The authors suggested clonal diversity may have been underestimated. Because no day 14 peak-response samples were available, the repertoires could be characterized only after the peak T cell response. After two AZD1222 doses, both the breadth and the depth of spike-specific TCRs were significantly higher than at day 0 and than in MenACWY recipients. Conclusions about previously exposed vaccinees are limited because only 6 or 7 AZD1222 recipients were SARS-CoV-2 seropositive at baseline. CD4 TCRs associated with the vaccine covered the entire spike protein, and the dominant responses were in regions 160-218 and 743-854. In the small 56-69-year group, the increase in depth fell short of significance, most likely because of low power. Nearly half of unique spike-specific TCRs reportedly recognized epitopes outside regions mutated in the B.1.351 and B.1.1.7 variants.

The germline V gene (reference sequence) gives CDR1 as SEHNR and CDR2 as FQNEAQ. The CDR3 holds 15 amino acids from the cysteine to the phenylalanine. The retained sequence is limited to the CDR3, 45 bases, with the frame set at the first base. Relative to germline, V is missing 8 bases and J is missing 5 bases, with 9 bases of the junction outside any gene match. Sample time point, as interpreted from the label and publication: baseline before first vaccination. Vaccinee samples came from UK trials COV001 and COV002, including a single-blind randomized controlled phase 2/3 trial of AZD1222 (ChAdOx1 nCoV-19) in healthy adults. Trial participant PBMC samples were collected at day 0 and day 28 after the second dose for TCRbeta chain sequencing.

Source: peripheral blood, taken on day 0 of AZD1222 vaccination. Recombination connected TRBV7-9 to TRBJ1-2; a stretch of 12 junction bases matches TRBD1. The TCR was taken from an adult in good health. The CDR3 corresponds to CASSFPGQGAYGYTF. Here is the DNA: TGTGCCAGCTCCTTTCCGGGACAGGGGGCTTATGGCTACACCTTC.